This T cell receptor beta chain stems from a study of vaccination effects on CD4 cells after COVID-19. Antigen-specific CD4+ T cells were expanded (with viral peptide pools) by the ViraFEST assay ahead of sequencing. It was after around 10 days of culture that CD4+ T cells were isolated. Nucleocapsid antibodies were negative in the vaccine recipients, who had never had SARS-CoV-2 infection. Germline V gene sequence: CDR1 LGHDT, CDR2 YNNKEL (reference sequence). The CDR3 length is 13 residues. Trimming removed 4 bases from V and 7 bases from J, with 13 bases in between. This table comes from immunoSEQ multiplex PCR, and its TCRdb copy is limited to in-frame clones, with some not included. The repertoire holds about 24,000 clones, 60% to 75% seen once, with around 13% in the top ten. Note on this clone: Its antigen remains unknown.

The chain links TRBV3-1 (or the pseudogene TRBV3-2) to TRBJ2-5; D could derive from TRBD1 or TRBD2 (5 bases each). The sample was CD4+ T cells from PBMCs cultured with HCoV-OC43 spike peptides, taken before COVID-19 vaccination. As for subset: HCoV-OC43 spike overlapping peptide pool stimulation. The clonotype comes from a human donor who received a COVID-19 vaccine. Here the CDR3 DNA reads TGTGCCAGCAGCCTACGGGGCTACGGGACCCAGTACTTC. Its translation: CASSLRGYGTQYF.